These 24 T cell receptor beta chains share one sample of origin, sequenced in a study of blood T cell repertoires in COVID-19. The method was immunoSEQ multiplex PCR; TCRdb's version includes in-frame clones alone and lacks a portion of them. Found here are about 43,000 clones, approximately 86% of them singletons; the top ten hold over 15%. The sample consisted of peripheral blood. These receptors came from a man in his fifties or sixties with active COVID-19.

The chain couples TRBV3-1 (or the pseudogene TRBV3-2) to TRBJ1-2; TRBD1 matches 11 bases. CDR1 and CDR2 (germline): LGHDT, YNNKEL (reference sequence). V lost 4 bases to trimming and J lost 4 bases; unmatched junction nucleotides: 5. CDR3 length: 15 residues. The CDR3 sequence is CASSRGQGDSYGYTF. CDR3 DNA sequence: TGTGCCAGCAGCCGGGGACAGGGGGATTCCTATGGCTACACCTTC.

This rearrangement joins TRBV7-8 to TRBJ2-5; the D gene is possibly TRBD2 (5 bases). CDR1 SGHVS and CDR2 FQNEAQ come from the germline V gene. This CDR3 has 11 residues. The V end lost 5 bases, the J end lost 5 bases, and 6 bases lay between the germline ends. The CDR3 nucleotides read TGTGCCAGCAGCCGGAGGGAGACCCAGTACTTC. This translates into CASSRRETQYF.

The rearrangement uses TRBV5-1 and TRBJ1-6, with 7 bases identical to TRBD1. The CDR3 runs 14 residues. J was trimmed by 8 bases and V by 1 base; bases with no gene match: 3. CDR1 is SGHRS, CDR2 YFSETQ, per germline. The CDR3 DNA follows: TGCGCCAGCAGCTTGCAGGGGGTTGATTCACCCCTCCACTTT. It specifies CASSLQGVDSPLHF.

The CDR3 nucleotides read TGTGCCAGCAGTCCTTCGACAGGTCGAGGAACCTACGAGCAGTACTTC. It yields the protein CASSPSTGRGTYEQYF. The V call is TRBV28, the J call TRBJ2-7, with a possible D match to TRBD1 (6 bases). The germline CDR1 and CDR2 sequences are MDHEN and SYDVKM. V was pared by 5 bases and J by 2 bases, with 19 bases between. There are 16 residues in the CDR3.

This chain joins TRBV6-5 and TRBJ2-2; 10 bases fit TRBD2. This CDR3 region has 15 residues. V gave up 6 bases and J gave up 1 base; unmatched junction bases: 2. Germline V gives CDR1 MNHEY, CDR2 SVGAGI. The CDR3: CASRWTSGNTGELFF. CDR3 coding DNA: TGTGCCAGCAGGTGGACTAGCGGGAACACCGGGGAGCTGTTTTTT.

The genes are TRBV30 and TRBJ2-1; D is perhaps TRBD2 (6 bases). CDR1 is GTSNPN, CDR2 SVGIG, per germline (reference sequence). V dropped 4 bases and J dropped 11 bases, with 18 bases sitting between them. There are 13 residues in the CDR3. The CDR3: CAWIPAGGVQQFF. As DNA, the CDR3 is TGTGCCTGGATCCCGGCTGGAGGGGTACAGCAGTTCTTC.

This rearrangement joins TRBV6-2 or TRBV6-3 to TRBJ1-5; TRBD1 is a possible D gene (5 bases). The CDR3 sequence is 14 residues long. Germline V gene sequence: CDR1 MNHEY, CDR2 SVGEGT. The V and J ends lost 2 bases and 2 bases respectively, with 7 bases between them. The CDR3 sequence is CASSYQGGNQPQHF. As DNA, the CDR3 is TGTGCCAGCAGTTACCAGGGTGGCAATCAGCCCCAGCATTTT.

This chain links TRBV7-9 with TRBJ2-1; possibly TRBD2 for D (6 bases). The CDR3 loop spans 15 amino acids. The V gene's germline CDR1 is SEHNR and CDR2 FQNEAQ (reference sequence). Deletions cut 4 bases from V and 0 bases from J, with 10 bases between. CDR3 protein: CASSSTGSSYNEQFF. The CDR3 region has the DNA TGTGCCAGCAGCTCCACCGGGAGCTCCTACAATGAGCAGTTCTTC.

V is TRBV7-3 and J is TRBJ2-3, with a tentative D call TRBD1 (5 bases). Trimming cost V 3 bases and J 1 base, with 11 bases left between them. The CDR3 totals 15 residues. Germline V gene sequence: CDR1 SGHTA, CDR2 FQGTGA. The CDR3 here is CASSFGALGTDTQYF. Here the CDR3 DNA reads TGTGCCAGCAGCTTTGGGGCGTTGGGCACAGATACGCAGTATTTT. Full variable domain (outside the CDR3, taken from reference TRBV7-3 and TRBJ2-3): GAGVSQTPSNKVTEKGKYVELRCDPISGHTALYWYRQSLGQGPEFLIYFQGTGAADDSGLPNDRFFAVRPEGSVSTLKIQRTERGDSAVYLCASSFGALGTDTQYFGPGTRLTVL.

V gene TRBV13 combines with J gene TRBJ2-7; TRBD2 matches 12 bases. The V and J ends lost 3 bases and 0 bases, in that order; junction bases with no gene match: 3. Germline loops: CDR1 PRHDT, CDR2 FYEKMQ (reference sequence). The CDR3 loop spans 16 amino acids. CDR3 region: CASSLGTSGFSYEQYF. The CDR3 nucleotides are TGTGCCAGCAGCTTGGGGACTAGCGGGTTCTCCTACGAGCAGTACTTC.

The chain combines TRBV30 with TRBJ1-1; 10 nucleotides line up with TRBD1. Losses at the gene ends were 3 bases for V and 3 bases for J; bases not matched to a gene: 4. This CDR3 is built from 14 residues. The germline V gene encodes CDR1 GTSNPN and CDR2 SVGIG (reference sequence). The CDR3 bases are TGTGCCTGGAGCGTGACAGGGGGCTACACTGAAGCTTTCTTT. It translates to CAWSVTGGYTEAFF.

The CDR3 DNA is TGCGCCAGCATCGCAGGGGAGACCCAGTACTTC. Encoded protein: CASIAGETQYF. The V gene is TRBV5-1, the J gene TRBJ2-5, with D perhaps TRBD1 (5 bases). Trimming left V 6 bases short and J 5 bases short, with 8 bases between. The CDR3 spans 11 residues. Germline CDR1 and CDR2: SGHRS and YFSETQ.

J is TRBJ2-3 and V is TRBV14; D is undetermined. V was pared by 5 bases and J by 7 bases, with 10 bases between. Per the germline V gene, CDR1 is SGHDN and CDR2 is FVKESK. The CDR3 contains 12 residues. The CDR3, as DNA: TGTGCCAGCAGCTTGGCCGGGTATACGCAGTATTTT. It yields the protein CASSLAGYTQYF.

The chain has TRBV11-2 and TRBJ2-5; TRBD2 matches at 10 bases. J lost 3 bases, V lost 7 bases, and 8 bases had no gene match. The germline gives CDR1 SGHAT, CDR2 FQNNGV. The CDR3 loop spans 15 amino acids. CDR3 sequence (DNA): TGTGCCAGCACCCTAACTAGCGGGGCCGAAGAGACCCAGTACTTC. The encoded protein is CASTLTSGAEETQYF.

The J gene is TRBJ1-6, the V gene TRBV5-6; D unresolved. CDR1 and CDR2 from the germline V gene are SGHDT and YYEEEE. The CDR3 has 16 residues. V lost 1 base, J lost 5 bases, and 13 bases lay in between. The CDR3 DNA follows: TGTGCCAGCAGCTTGAAACAGACAAACCATAATTCACCCCTCCACTTT. It codes for CASSLKQTNHNSPLHF.

V gene TRBV4-2 combines with J gene TRBJ2-3; D might be TRBD1 (6 bases). Germline loops: CDR1 LGHNA, CDR2 YNFKEQ. This CDR3 comprises 16 residues. Trimming took off 0 bases at V and 0 bases at J, with 10 bases between the two ends. The CDR3 loop is CASSQDSQGSTDTQYF. The CDR3, as DNA: TGTGCCAGCAGCCAAGATTCCCAGGGGAGCACAGATACGCAGTATTTT.

This clone was picked up one time. The chain uses TRBV9 and TRBJ2-7, with TRBD2 identical over 11 bases. Germline V gene sequence: CDR1 SGDLS, CDR2 YYNGEE. Unmatched junction bases numbered 14, after V lost 1 base and J lost 5 bases. The CDR3 totals 18 residues. CDR3 bases: TGTGCCAGCAGCGTAAGGGCGATAGCGGGGGGGCCCATGGACGAGCAGTACTTC. Residues: CASSVRAIAGGPMDEQYF.

J is TRBJ2-1 and V is TRBV6-2 or TRBV6-3; possibly TRBD2 for D (6 bases). The germline CDR1 and CDR2 sequences are MNHEY and SVGEGT. The CDR3 runs to 14 residues. The V end lost 6 bases, the J end lost 7 bases, and 16 bases lay between the germline ends. CDR3: CASSQRLVGNEQFF. For the CDR3, the DNA is TGTGCCAGCAGCCAAAGACTAGTTGGAAATGAGCAGTTCTTC.

The genes are TRBV10-2 and TRBJ1-2; 8 bases fit TRBD1. The germline V gene encodes CDR1 WSHSY and CDR2 SAAADI. The CDR3 runs to 15 residues. Losses at the gene ends were 2 bases for V and 2 bases for J; bases not matched to a gene: 4. The CDR3 bases are TGCGCCAGCAGTGAGGGACAGGGAGGCAACTATGGCTACACCTTC. It is translated as CASSEGQGGNYGYTF.

This CDR3 is CASSEALPESSYNSPLHF. CDR3 nucleotide sequence: TGTGCCAGCAGTGAAGCGCTTCCGGAGAGCTCCTATAATTCACCCCTCCACTTT. The J gene is TRBJ1-6, the V gene TRBV2, with D unresolved. Between the trimmed V and J ends, which lost 0 bases and 0 bases, there was a span of 12 bases. CDR1 and CDR2 from the germline V gene are SNHLY and FYNNEI. CDR3 size: 18 residues.

The sample holds a few counts of this clone. The genes are TRBV15 and TRBJ1-2; 8 positions match TRBD1. The CDR3 covers 17 residues. Germline assignment: CDR1 LNHNV and CDR2 YYDKDF (reference sequence). With 4 bases clipped from V and 5 bases from J, the junction kept 15 bases outside the gene matches. The DNA for the CDR3 is TGTGCCACCAGCAAACGGACAGGGCCCACCGCACTTTATGGCTACACCTTC. Translated: CATSKRTGPTALYGYTF. Based on the CDR3 plus reference TRBV15 and TRBJ1-2, the full variable domain is DAMVIQNPRYQVTQFGKPVTLSCSQTLNHNVMYWYQQKSSQAPKLLFHYYDKDFNNEADTPDNFQSRRPNTSFCFLDIRSPGLGDTAMYLCATSKRTGPTALYGYTFGSGTRLTVV.

The chain is built from TRBV6-1 and TRBJ2-7; 8 positions match TRBD1. The CDR3 covers 17 residues. Losses at the gene ends were 2 bases for V and 3 bases for J; bases not matched to a gene: 12. CDR1 MNHNS and CDR2 SASEGT come from the germline V gene. The CDR3 protein is CASSELARTGKDYEQYF. Written as DNA, the CDR3 is TGTGCCAGCAGTGAACTCGCTCGGACAGGGAAGGACTACGAGCAGTACTTC.

The rearrangement uses TRBV7-8 and TRBJ2-1; TRBD2 agrees at 8 bases. Germline CDR1 reads SGHVS; CDR2 reads FQNEAQ. Germline trimming cut 1 base from V and 8 bases from J; bases unmatched to any gene: 13. The CDR3 covers 17 residues. In DNA, the CDR3 is TGTGCCAGCAGCTTAGGCTTTGCGGGAGGAGCTGAGCATGAGCAGTTCTTC. The encoded protein is CASSLGFAGGAEHEQFF.

The J gene is TRBJ1-5, the V gene TRBV5-4; the D is unclear. The CDR3 covers 14 residues. V was pared by 4 bases and J by 0 bases, with 8 bases between. Germline loops: CDR1 SGHNT, CDR2 YYREEE (reference sequence). In nucleotides, the CDR3 is TGTGCCAGCAGCCCGGCGGGTAGCAATCAGCCCCAGCATTTT. It codes for CASSPAGSNQPQHF.